What follows are 12 T cell receptor beta chains derived from one specimen sequenced in a study of blood T cell repertoires in COVID-19. Some clones are missing from TCRdb's copy, which holds only in-frame ones; the method was immunoSEQ multiplex PCR. The data contain about 53,000 clones, 86% of them singletons. The specimen was peripheral blood. The receptors originated from a man older than 75 with acute or convalescent COVID-19.

The J gene is TRBJ2-3, the V gene TRBV5-1; 9 nucleotides line up with TRBD1. The CDR3 length is 16 residues. V lost 0 bases to trimming and J lost 8 bases; unmatched junction nucleotides: 10. CDR1 and CDR2 (germline): SGHRS, YFSETQ. The CDR3 bases are TGCGCCAGCAGCTTGGATACCGGGACAGGGTTCGCTACGCAGTATTTT. This gives the protein CASSLDTGTGFATQYF.

The chain joins TRBV7-2 to TRBJ1-1; 8 nucleotides match TRBD1. The CDR3 is made up of 15 amino acids. CDR1 and CDR2 (germline): SGHTA, FQGNSA. J was trimmed by 4 bases and V by 2 bases; bases with no gene match: 6. This CDR3 is CASSLNVDRGTEAFF. The CDR3 DNA reads as TGTGCCAGCAGCTTAAATGTCGACAGGGGCACTGAAGCTTTCTTT.

This chain joins TRBV6-5 and TRBJ1-6; 7 bases map to TRBD1. Germline CDR1 is MNHEY and CDR2 is SVGAGI. CDR3 size: 13 residues. Trimming removed 5 bases from V and 9 bases from J; junction bases left unmatched: 4. Here the CDR3 reads CASSIAGGSPLHF. CDR3 sequence (DNA): TGTGCCAGCAGTATAGCAGGGGGTTCACCCCTCCACTTT.

The genes are TRBV7-8 and TRBJ2-3; D perhaps matches TRBD2 (6 bases). The CDR3 covers 18 residues. With 2 bases removed from V and 1 base from J, the gap between germline ends came to 19 bases. Germline loops: CDR1 SGHVS, CDR2 FQNEAQ. This CDR3 is CASSLRKLQTGGTDTQYF. DNA for the CDR3: TGTGCCAGCAGCTTAAGAAAGTTACAGACGGGGGGCACAGATACGCAGTATTTT.

The chain joins TRBV3-1 (or the pseudogene TRBV3-2) to TRBJ1-5, with 10 bases identical to TRBD1. The CDR3 spans 17 residues. Germline values: CDR1 LGHDT, CDR2 YNNKEL (reference sequence). Germline trimming cut 0 bases from V and 3 bases from J; bases unmatched to any gene: 5. The CDR3 sequence is CASSQDLGQGFNQPQHF. DNA for the CDR3: TGTGCCAGCAGCCAAGATTTGGGACAGGGGTTCAATCAGCCCCAGCATTTT.

The chain is built from TRBV3-1 (or the pseudogene TRBV3-2) and TRBJ1-1; D not resolved. The V end lost 0 bases, the J end lost 7 bases, and 15 bases lay between the germline ends. The CDR3 has 15 residues. Germline V gene data show CDR1 as LGHDT and CDR2 as YNNKEL (reference sequence). DNA of the CDR3: TGTGCCAGCAGCCAAGATATGGCAGGCCGCCGTGAAGCTTTCTTT. Translating gives CASSQDMAGRREAFF.

This clone was picked up one time. The CDR3 nucleotides are TGTGCCAGCAGCTCCCACGGCGGGGAGCTGTTTTTT. Translated, it gives CASSSHGGELFF. The V gene is TRBV7-3, the J gene TRBJ2-2; no reliable D call. The CDR3 is made up of 12 amino acids. Germline CDR1 SGHTA, CDR2 FQGTGA. The V end was cut by 4 bases, the J end by 7 bases, with 7 bases between.

A few counts support this clone. This chain links TRBV2 with TRBJ2-3; TRBD2 is a possible D gene (5 bases). Germline V gives CDR1 SNHLY, CDR2 FYNNEI. This CDR3 spans 14 amino acids. V lost 7 bases and J lost 4, with 15 bases in between. In nucleotides, the CDR3 is TGTGCCAGCACCCAGGACTCTTCATCAGATACGCAGTATTTT. Amino acids: CASTQDSSSDTQYF.

The gene calls are TRBV7-8 and TRBJ1-5; possible D gene TRBD1, 6 bases. Looked up from germline, CDR1 is SGHVS and CDR2 is FQNEAQ. Trimming shortened V by 2 bases and J by 2 bases, and 16 bases separated the two germline ends. The CDR3 is 17 amino acids. The CDR3 region is CASSLRGGRSGNQPQHF. The CDR3 nucleotides are TGTGCCAGCAGCTTACGGGGGGGCAGAAGTGGCAATCAGCCCCAGCATTTT.

The rearrangement uses TRBV6-2 or TRBV6-3 and TRBJ1-6; D gene uncertain. Trimming pared 0 bases from V and 0 bases from J, leaving 18 bases between. Per germline, CDR1 MNHEY and CDR2 SVGEGT. The CDR3 runs 20 residues. The CDR3 sequence: CASSYSIMGPISSYNSPLHF. The CDR3 DNA reads TGTGCCAGCAGTTACTCGATCATGGGCCCGATAAGCTCCTATAATTCACCCCTCCACTTT.

This chain links TRBV30 with TRBJ2-1; 7 positions match TRBD2. The CDR3 consists of 13 residues. From germline, CDR1 is GTSNPN and CDR2 SVGIG (reference sequence). With 7 bases clipped from V and 4 bases from J, the junction kept 7 bases outside the gene matches. CDR3 nucleotides: TGTGCCTCCAGGCGGGGGTTATACAATGAGCAGTTCTTC. Protein sequence: CASRRGLYNEQFF.

This clone turned up a few times. J is TRBJ2-7 and V is TRBV9; TRBD2 agrees at 13 bases. The CDR3 sequence is 16 residues long. Looked up from germline, CDR1 is SGDLS and CDR2 is YYNGEE. The trim removed 4 bases at V and 6 bases at J, leaving 10 bases unmatched. CDR3 nucleotide sequence: TGTGCCAGCAGCCAGGGACTAGCGGGGTCTCTGGGCGAGCAGTACTTC. Its protein product is CASSQGLAGSLGEQYF.